A single sample gave rise to the 4 T cell receptor beta chains below, sequenced in a study of relationships among human T cell subsets. After CD25, CD56 and CD294 bead selections, the flow-through was collected as Th1 cells. Semiquantitative ARM-PCR amplified T cell receptor alpha and beta CDR3 regions from mRNA. In ARM-PCR, communal superprimers followed tagged nested gene-specific primers for exponential amplification. TCRdb redid the calling of the multiplex PCR reads with MiXCR, one entry per CDR3 protein. There are about 12,000 distinct CDR3 sequences in the sample; around two thirds occur only once, and 25% to 30% lies in the top ten. Sequencing was done on a sample of CD4+ Th1 cells sorted from blood. These TCRs come from a man aged 35-49 years in good health.

The chain carries TRBV28 and TRBJ2-3; D not certain. The CDR3 has 13 residues. Trimming shortened V by 6 bases and J by 4 bases, and 11 bases separated the two germline ends. Germline values: CDR1 MDHEN, CDR2 SYDVKM. The CDR3 reads CASSQPTADTQYF. The CDR3 nucleotides are TGTGCCAGCAGCCAACCAACCGCAGATACGCAGTATTTT.

The V gene is TRBV20-1, the J gene TRBJ2-5; D ambiguous. The CDR3 contains 12 residues. Germline V gene data show CDR1 as DFQATT and CDR2 as SNEGSKA (reference sequence). The V and J ends lost 2 bases and 4 bases respectively, with 8 bases between them. CDR3 region: CSARLHGETQYF. Here the CDR3 DNA reads TGCAGTGCTAGACTACACGGAGAGACCCAGTACTTC.

The chain has TRBV7-8 and TRBJ2-3, with 7 bases identical to TRBD1. Germline-derived CDR1 and CDR2 are SGHVS and FQNEAQ. The length of the CDR3 is 15 residues. V lost 2 bases and J lost 6; bases outside the gene matches: 8. The CDR3 DNA is TGTGCCAGCAGCTTAACCTCTCTACAGGGGGATACGCAGTATTTT. Translated: CASSLTSLQGDTQYF.

The chain has TRBV2 and TRBJ2-7, with D maybe TRBD2 (6 bases). The CDR3 spans 14 residues. Trimming removed 7 bases from V and 0 bases from J, with 13 bases in between. The germline CDR1 and CDR2 sequences are SNHLY and FYNNEI. Here the CDR3 reads CASTRGARSYEQYF. The CDR3 DNA reads as TGTGCCAGCACTCGCGGGGCACGCTCCTACGAGCAGTACTTC.